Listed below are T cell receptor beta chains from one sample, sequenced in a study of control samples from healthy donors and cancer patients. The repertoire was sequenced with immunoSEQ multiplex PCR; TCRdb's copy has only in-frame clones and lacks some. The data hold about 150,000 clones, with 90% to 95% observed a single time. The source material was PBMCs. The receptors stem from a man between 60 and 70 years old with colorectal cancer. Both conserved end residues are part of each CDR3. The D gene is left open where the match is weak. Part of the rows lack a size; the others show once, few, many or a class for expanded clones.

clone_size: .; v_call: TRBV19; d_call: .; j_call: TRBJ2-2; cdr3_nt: TGTGCCAGTAAAGACCCCAGTGACACCGGGGAGCTGTTTTTT; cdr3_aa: CASKDPSDTGELFF
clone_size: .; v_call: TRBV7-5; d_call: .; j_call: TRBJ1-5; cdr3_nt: TGTGCCAGAAGCTTCCCGGGAAGATCTTATAGCAATCAGCCCCAGCATTTT; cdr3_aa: CARSFPGRSYSNQPQHF
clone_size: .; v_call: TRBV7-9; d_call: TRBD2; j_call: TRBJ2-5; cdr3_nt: TGTGCCAGCAGCCCTGGGACTAGCCAATACCAAGTCCAAGAGACCCAGTACTTC; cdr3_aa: CASSPGTSQYQVQETQYF
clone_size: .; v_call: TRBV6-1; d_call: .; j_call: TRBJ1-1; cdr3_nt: TGTGCCAGCAGTGAAGCGTATAGGGGACCTGAAGCTTTCTTT; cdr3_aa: CASSEAYRGPEAFF
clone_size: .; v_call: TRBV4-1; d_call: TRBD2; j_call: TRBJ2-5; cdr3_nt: TGCGCCAGCAGCCAAAGACTAGCGGGGGGCTTCCAAGAGACCCAGTACTTC; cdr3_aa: CASSQRLAGGFQETQYF
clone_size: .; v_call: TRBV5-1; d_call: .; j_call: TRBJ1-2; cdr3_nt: TGCGCCAGCAGCTTGGCCGGGGGACACGGCTACACCTTC; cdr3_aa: CASSLAGGHGYTF
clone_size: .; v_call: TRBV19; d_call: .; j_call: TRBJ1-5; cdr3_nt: TGTGCCAGTACCGACAGGTTCGGACAGCCCCAGCATTTT; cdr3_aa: CASTDRFGQPQHF
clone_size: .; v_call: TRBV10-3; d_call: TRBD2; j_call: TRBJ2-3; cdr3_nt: TGTGCCATCAGTGAGTCCCCGAGCGGGGGGCTCACAGATACGCAGTATTTT; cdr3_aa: CAISESPSGGLTDTQYF
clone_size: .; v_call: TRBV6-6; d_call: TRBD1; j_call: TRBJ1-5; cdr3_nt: TGTGCCAGCAGCCCCCCGGACAGGGGCGGCAATCAGCCCCAGCATTTT; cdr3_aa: CASSPPDRGGNQPQHF
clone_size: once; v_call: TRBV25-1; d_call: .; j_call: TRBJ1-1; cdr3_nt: TGTGCCAGCAGAGGGACAAAGAACACTGAAGCTTTCTTT; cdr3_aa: CASRGTKNTEAFF
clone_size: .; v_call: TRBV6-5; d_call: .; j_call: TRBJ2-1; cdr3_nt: TGTGCCAGCAGTTTGACAGGAGTGATGGGCAATGAGCAGTTCTTC; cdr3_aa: CASSLTGVMGNEQFF
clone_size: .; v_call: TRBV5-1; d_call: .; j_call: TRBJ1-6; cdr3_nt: TGCGCCAGCAGCTTGGGGCAGGGTATCTCACCCCTCCACTTT; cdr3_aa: CASSLGQGISPLHF
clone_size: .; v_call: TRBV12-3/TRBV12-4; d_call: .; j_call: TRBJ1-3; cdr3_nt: TGTGCCAGCACGGGGTCTGGAAACACCATATATTTT; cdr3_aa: CASTGSGNTIYF
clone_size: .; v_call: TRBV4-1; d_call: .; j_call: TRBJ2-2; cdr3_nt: TGCGCCAGCACCCTCCGGGGGGCGGGAGCCGGGGAGCTGTTTTTT; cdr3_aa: CASTLRGAGAGELFF
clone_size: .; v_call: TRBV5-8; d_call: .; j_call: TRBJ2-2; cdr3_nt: TGTGCCAGCAGCTTCGGCAAGACACCGAACACCGGGGAGCTGTTTTTT; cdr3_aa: CASSFGKTPNTGELFF
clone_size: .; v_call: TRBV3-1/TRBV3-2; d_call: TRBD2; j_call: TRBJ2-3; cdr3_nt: TGTGCCAGCAGCCGCTGGACTAGCGGCACAGATACGCAGTATTTT; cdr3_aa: CASSRWTSGTDTQYF
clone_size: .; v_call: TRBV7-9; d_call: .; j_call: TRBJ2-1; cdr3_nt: TGTGCCAGCAGCTTAGGGGGGGCCCACAATGAGCAGTTCTTC; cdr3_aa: CASSLGGAHNEQFF
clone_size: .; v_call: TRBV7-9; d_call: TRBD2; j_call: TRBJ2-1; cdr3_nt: TGTGCCAGCAGCTTTGCCGGCGGGGGGAATTTTAATGAGCAGTTCTTC; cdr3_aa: CASSFAGGGNFNEQFF
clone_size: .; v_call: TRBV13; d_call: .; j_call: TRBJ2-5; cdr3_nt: TGTGCCAGCAGCTTAGGCAGGGGAGAGACCCAGTACTTC; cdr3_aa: CASSLGRGETQYF
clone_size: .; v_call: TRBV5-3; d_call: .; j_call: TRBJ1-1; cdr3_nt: TGTGCCAGAAGCGGACGGATGAACACTGAAGCTTTCTTT; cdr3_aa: CARSGRMNTEAFF
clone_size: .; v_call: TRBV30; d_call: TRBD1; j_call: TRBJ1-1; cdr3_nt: TGTGCCTGGAGTGCCGGGACAGGGGGCACTGAAGCTTTCTTT; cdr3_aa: CAWSAGTGGTEAFF
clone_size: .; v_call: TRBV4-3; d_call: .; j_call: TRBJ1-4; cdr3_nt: TGCGCCAGCAGCCGGAATGGGGGGGGCTTGGCTAATGAAAAACTGTTTTTT; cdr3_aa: CASSRNGGGLANEKLFF
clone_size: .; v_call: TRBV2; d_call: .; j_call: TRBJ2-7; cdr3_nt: TGTGCCAGCAGTGAACGAGGGAGCGAGCAGTACTTC; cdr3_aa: CASSERGSEQYF
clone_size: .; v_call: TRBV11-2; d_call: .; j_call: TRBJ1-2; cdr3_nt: TGTGCCAGCAGCCCCGCAGGACAGCGCCTCTCCTATGGCTACACCTTC; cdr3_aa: CASSPAGQRLSYGYTF
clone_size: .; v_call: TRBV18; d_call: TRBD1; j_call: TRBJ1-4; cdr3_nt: TGTGCCAGCTCACCACGAGTAGGGGGCAATACTAATGAAAAACTGTTTTTT; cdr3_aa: CASSPRVGGNTNEKLFF
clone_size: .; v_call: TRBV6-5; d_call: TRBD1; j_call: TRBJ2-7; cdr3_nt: TGTGCCAGCAATCCGTCGACAGGGAGCTCCTACGAGCAGTACTTC; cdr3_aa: CASNPSTGSSYEQYF
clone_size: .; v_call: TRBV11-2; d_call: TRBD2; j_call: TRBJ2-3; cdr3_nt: TGTGCCAGCAGCTTAGGCCAGACTAGCGCAGATACGCAGTATTTT; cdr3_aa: CASSLGQTSADTQYF
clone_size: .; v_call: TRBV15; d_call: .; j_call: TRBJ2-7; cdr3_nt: TGTGCCACCAGCAGAGGCAGGGTTGGAGACGAGCAGTACTTC; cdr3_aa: CATSRGRVGDEQYF
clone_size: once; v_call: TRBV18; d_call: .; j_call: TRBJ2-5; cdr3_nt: TGTGCCAGCTCACCACGCGGGAACCAAGAGACCCAGTACTTC; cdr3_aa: CASSPRGNQETQYF
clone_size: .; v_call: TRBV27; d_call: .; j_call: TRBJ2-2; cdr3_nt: TGTGCCAGCAGTTTACGAGGGCGGGATTGGACCGGGGAGCTGTTTTTT; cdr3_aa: CASSLRGRDWTGELFF
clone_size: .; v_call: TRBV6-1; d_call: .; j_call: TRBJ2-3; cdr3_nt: TGTGCCAGCAGTGAAGCCGCCTCGGCAGGTGGGGATACGCAGTATTTT; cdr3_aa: CASSEAASAGGDTQYF
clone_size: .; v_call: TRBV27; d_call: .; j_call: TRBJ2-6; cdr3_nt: TGTGCCAGCAGTTTATCTCGGGTTGGGGCCAACGTCCTGACTTTC; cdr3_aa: CASSLSRVGANVLTF
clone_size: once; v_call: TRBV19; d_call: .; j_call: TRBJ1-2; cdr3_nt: TGTGCCAGTAATAGGGGGTTATCCTATGGCTACACCTTC; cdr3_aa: CASNRGLSYGYTF
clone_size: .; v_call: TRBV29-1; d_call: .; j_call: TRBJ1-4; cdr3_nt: TGCAGCGTTGAAGATGATAATGAAAAACTGTTTTTT; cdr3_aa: CSVEDDNEKLFF
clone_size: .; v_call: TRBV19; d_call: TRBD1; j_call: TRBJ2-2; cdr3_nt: TGTGCCAGTAGTATGGGGACAGATAACACCGGGGAGCTGTTTTTT; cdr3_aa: CASSMGTDNTGELFF
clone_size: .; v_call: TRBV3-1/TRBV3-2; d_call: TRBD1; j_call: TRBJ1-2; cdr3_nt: TGTGCCAGCAGCCAAGCCAGGGGGCTTGGCTACACCTTC; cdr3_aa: CASSQARGLGYTF
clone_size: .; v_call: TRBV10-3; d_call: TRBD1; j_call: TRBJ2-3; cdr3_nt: TGTGCCATCAGAGCGGGAGATGGGACAGGGGGCGAACTAGGCACAGATACGCAGTATTTT; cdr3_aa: CAIRAGDGTGGELGTDTQYF
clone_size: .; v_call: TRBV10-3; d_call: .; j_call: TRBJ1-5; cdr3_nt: TGTGCCATCAGTGAGGGACGGGAGAGCAATCAGCCCCAGCATTTT; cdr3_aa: CAISEGRESNQPQHF
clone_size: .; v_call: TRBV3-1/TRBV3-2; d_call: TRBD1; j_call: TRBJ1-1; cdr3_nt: TGTGCCAGCAGGGATTTCACAGGGGGCGTCACTGAAGCTTTCTTT; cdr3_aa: CASRDFTGGVTEAFF
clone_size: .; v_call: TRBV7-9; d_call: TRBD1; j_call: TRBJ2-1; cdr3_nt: TGTGCCAGCAGTCGGGGACAGGGCAATGAGCAGTTCTTC; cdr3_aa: CASSRGQGNEQFF
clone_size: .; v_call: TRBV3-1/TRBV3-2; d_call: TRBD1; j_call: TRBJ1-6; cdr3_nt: TGTGCCAGCAGCCAAGAGGGACAGGGCCGGTCACCCCTCCACTTT; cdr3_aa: CASSQEGQGRSPLHF
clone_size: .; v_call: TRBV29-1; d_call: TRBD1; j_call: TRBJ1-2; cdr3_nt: TGCAGCACCTCTCAGGGGCAGGGGGCTAGCGGCTACACCTTC; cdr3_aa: CSTSQGQGASGYTF
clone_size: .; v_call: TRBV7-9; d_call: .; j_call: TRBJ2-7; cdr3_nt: TGTGCCAGCAGCGATACCAGGGGAATCTACGAGCAGTACTTC; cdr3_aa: CASSDTRGIYEQYF
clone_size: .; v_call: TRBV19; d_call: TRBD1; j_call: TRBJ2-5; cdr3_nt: TGTGCCAGTAGTATAGATCAGGGACAGGGGGGAGAGACCCAGTACTTC; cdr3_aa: CASSIDQGQGGETQYF
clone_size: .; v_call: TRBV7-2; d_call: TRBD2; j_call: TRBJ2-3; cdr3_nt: TGTGCCAGCAGCTTAGACCGGGGGGGACTATCAGGGACGCAGTATTTT; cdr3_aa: CASSLDRGGLSGTQYF
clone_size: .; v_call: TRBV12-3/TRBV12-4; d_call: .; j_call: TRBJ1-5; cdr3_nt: TGTGCCAGCAGTCCCGACAGAGGTCAGCCCCAGCATTTT; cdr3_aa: CASSPDRGQPQHF
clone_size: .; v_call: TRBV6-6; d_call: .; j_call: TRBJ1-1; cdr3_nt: TGTGCCAGCAGTACCCAGACGGGCATGAACACTGAAGCTTTCTTT; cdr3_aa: CASSTQTGMNTEAFF
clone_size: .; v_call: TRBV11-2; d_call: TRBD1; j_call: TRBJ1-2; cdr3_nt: TGTGCCAGCAGCCCGGGACAGGGTAACTATGGCTACACCTTC; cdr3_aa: CASSPGQGNYGYTF
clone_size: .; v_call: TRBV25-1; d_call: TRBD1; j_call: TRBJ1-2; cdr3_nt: TGTGCCAGCACCCCTGCTGGGACAGGGGGCGAAAGAGACTATGGCTACACCTTC; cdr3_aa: CASTPAGTGGERDYGYTF
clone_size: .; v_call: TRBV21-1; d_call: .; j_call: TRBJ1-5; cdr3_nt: TGTGCCAGCAGCCCCCTGACCGGGACAGGGGACTATAGCAATCAGCCCCAGCATTTT; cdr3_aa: CASSPLTGTGDYSNQPQHF
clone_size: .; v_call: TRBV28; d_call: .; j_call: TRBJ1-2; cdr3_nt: TGTGCCAGCAGCCTTCGACAGGTCCGAAGCGGCTACACCTTC; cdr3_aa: CASSLRQVRSGYTF
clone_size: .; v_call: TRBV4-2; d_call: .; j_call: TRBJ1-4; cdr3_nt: TGTGCCAGCGACAGAGGGGGGGCAAGAAATGAAAAACTGTTTTTT; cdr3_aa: CASDRGGARNEKLFF
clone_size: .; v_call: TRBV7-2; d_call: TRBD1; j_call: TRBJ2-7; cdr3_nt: TGTGCCAGCAGCTTAGCGAGTGGACAGGGGCTCGAGCAGTACTTC; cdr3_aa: CASSLASGQGLEQYF
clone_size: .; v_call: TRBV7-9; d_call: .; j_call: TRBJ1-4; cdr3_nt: TGTGCCAGCAGCTTAACAGGGTCTGAAAAACTGTTTTTT; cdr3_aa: CASSLTGSEKLFF
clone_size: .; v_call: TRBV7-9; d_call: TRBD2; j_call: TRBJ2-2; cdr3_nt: TGTGCCAGCAGCCCGACTAGCGGGGACGGGGAGCTGTTTTTT; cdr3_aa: CASSPTSGDGELFF
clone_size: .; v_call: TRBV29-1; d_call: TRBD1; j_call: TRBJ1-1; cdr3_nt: TGCAGCGTCCTGACAGGGGCTTGGAGCACTGAAGCTTTCTTT; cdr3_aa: CSVLTGAWSTEAFF